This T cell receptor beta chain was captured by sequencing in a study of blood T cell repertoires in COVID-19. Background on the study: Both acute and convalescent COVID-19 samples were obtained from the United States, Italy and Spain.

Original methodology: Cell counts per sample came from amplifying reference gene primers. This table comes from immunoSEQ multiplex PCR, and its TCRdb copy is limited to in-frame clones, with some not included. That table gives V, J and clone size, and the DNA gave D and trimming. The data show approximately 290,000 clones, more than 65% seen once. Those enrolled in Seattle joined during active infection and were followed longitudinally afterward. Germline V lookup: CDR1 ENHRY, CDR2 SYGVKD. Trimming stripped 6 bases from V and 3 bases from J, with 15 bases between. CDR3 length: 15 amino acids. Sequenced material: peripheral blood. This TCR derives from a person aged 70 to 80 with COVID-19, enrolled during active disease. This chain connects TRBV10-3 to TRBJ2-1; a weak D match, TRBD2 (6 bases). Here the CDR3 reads CAIRDRDLSYNEQFF. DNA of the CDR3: TGTGCCATCAGGGACCGGGACTTAAGCTACAATGAGCAGTTCTTC.